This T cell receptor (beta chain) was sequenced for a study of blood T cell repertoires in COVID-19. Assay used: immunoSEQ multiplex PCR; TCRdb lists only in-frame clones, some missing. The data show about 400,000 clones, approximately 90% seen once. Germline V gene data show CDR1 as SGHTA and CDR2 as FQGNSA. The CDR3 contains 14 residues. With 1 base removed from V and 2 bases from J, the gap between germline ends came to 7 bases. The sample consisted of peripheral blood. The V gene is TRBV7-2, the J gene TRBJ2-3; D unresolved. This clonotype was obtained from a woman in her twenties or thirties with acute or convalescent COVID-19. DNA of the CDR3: TGTGCCAGCAGCTTAGGACTTTTCACAGATACGCAGTATTTT. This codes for CASSLGLFTDTQYF. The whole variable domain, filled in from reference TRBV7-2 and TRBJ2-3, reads GAGVSQSPSNKVTEKGKDVELRCDPISGHTALYWYRQSLGQGLEFLIYFQGNSAPDKSGLPSDRFSAERTGGSVSTLTIQRTQQEDSAVYLCASSLGLFTDTQYFGPGTRLTVL.